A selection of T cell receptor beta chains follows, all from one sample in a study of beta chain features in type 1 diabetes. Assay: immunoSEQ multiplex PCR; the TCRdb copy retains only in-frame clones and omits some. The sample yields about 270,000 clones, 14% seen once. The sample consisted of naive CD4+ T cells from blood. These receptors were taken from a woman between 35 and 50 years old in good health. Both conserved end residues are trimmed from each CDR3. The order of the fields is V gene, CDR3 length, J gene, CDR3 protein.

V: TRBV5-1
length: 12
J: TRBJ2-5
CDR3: ASSLFGAGETQY

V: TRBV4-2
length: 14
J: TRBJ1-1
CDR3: ASSLQRGTVNTEAF

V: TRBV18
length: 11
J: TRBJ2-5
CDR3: ASSPPDQETQY

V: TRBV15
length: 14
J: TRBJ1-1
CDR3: ATSRDQAEMNTEAF

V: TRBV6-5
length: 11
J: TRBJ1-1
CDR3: ASSYSPSTEAF

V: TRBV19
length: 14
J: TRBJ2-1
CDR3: ASSIRAGGGYNEQF

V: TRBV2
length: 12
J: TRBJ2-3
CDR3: ASSETRRTDTQY

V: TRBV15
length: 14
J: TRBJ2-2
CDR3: ATSRERGGNTGELF

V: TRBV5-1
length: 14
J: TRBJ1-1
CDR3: ASSLGTGIMNTEAF

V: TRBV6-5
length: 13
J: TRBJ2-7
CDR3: ASTRGQAYPYEQY

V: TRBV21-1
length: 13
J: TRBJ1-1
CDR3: ASARWRVKDTEAF

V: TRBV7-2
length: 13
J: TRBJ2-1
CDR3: ASSLGTGEYNEQF

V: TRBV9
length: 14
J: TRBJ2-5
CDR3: ASSETSGAYQETQY

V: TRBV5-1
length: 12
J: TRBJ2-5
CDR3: ATGPGTGKETQY

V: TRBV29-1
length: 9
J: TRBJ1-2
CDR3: SDGQPYGYT

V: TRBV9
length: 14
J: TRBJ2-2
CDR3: ASSSQGSPPSGELF

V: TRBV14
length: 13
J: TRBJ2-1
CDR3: ASAPATSGGGEQF

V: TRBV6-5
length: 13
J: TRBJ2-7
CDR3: ASSYSYRGSHEQY

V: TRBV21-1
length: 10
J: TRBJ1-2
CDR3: ASSGGDYGYT

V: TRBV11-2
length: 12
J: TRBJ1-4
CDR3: ASSFSQGDEKLF

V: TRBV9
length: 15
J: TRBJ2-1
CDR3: ASSVAPLGGGPGEQF

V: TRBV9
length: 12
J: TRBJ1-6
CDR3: ASSVKGVDSPLH

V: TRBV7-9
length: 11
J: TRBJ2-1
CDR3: ASSTGLPNEQF

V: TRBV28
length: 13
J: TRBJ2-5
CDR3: ASSFYRGRQETQY

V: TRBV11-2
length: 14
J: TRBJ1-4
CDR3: ASRSPGSGFGEKLF

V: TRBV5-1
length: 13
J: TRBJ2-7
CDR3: ASSLSSGGAREQY

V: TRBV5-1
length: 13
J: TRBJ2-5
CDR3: ASSSLGQGQETQY

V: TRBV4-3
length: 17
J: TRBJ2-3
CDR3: ASSQDPRGLAGSTDTQY

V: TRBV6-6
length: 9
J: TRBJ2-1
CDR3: ASSYRTEQF

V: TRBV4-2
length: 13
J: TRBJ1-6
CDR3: ASSQAGREGSPLH

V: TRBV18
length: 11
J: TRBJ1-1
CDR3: ASSPKREGRAF